The following is a T cell receptor beta chain sequence with its context. Its antigen is not identified. J was trimmed by 2 bases and V by 0 bases; bases with no gene match: 3. Germline V gene lookup returns CDR1 SGDLS and CDR2 YYNGEE. The CDR3 length is 15 residues. The data belong to a study of human versus mouse CDR3 diversity and MHC coevolution. Broader study findings: Roughly 1.5 million TCR beta clonotypes were estimated for humans, the largest repertoire. Most of the three human donors had the lowest clonal inequality.

This table comes from immunoSEQ multiplex PCR, and its TCRdb copy is limited to in-frame clones, with some not included. The data show 50,000 to 70,000 clones, around 94% seen once. The V gene is TRBV9, the J gene TRBJ2-7, with TRBD1 matching over 9 bases. The sample consisted of naive CD4+ T cells from blood. Subset indicated: CD45RO-negative CD62L-positive naive CD4 T cells. The clonotype was recovered from a person between 60 and 70 years old in good health. This CDR3 reads CASSVDGTGPYEQYF. In nucleotides, the CDR3 is TGTGCCAGCAGCGTAGATGGGACAGGGCCCTACGAGCAGTACTTC.